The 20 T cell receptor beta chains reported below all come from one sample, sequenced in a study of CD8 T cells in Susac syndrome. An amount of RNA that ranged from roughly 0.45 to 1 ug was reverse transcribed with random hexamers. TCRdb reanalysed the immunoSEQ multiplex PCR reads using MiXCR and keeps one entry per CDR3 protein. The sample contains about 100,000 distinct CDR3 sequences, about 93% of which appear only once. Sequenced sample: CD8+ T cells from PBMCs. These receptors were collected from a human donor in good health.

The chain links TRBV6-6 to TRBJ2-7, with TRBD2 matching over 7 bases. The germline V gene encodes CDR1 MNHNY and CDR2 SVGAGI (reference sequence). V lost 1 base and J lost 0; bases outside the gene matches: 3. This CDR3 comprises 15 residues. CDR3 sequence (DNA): TGTGCCAGCAGTTACTTCACTAGCGACTCCTACGAGCAGTACTTC. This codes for CASSYFTSDSYEQYF.

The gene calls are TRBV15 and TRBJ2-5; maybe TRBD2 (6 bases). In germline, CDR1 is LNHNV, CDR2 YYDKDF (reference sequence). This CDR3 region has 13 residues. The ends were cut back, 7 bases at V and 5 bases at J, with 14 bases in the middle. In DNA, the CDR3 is TGTGCCACCACATATGAGGGACTCGAGACCCAGTACTTC. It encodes CATTYEGLETQYF.

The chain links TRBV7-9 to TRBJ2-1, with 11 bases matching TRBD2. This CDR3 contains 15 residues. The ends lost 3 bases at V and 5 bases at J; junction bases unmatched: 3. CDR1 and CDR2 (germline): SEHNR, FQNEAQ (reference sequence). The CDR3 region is CASSFIAGGNNEQFF. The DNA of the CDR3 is TGTGCCAGCAGCTTTATAGCGGGGGGGAACAATGAGCAGTTCTTC.

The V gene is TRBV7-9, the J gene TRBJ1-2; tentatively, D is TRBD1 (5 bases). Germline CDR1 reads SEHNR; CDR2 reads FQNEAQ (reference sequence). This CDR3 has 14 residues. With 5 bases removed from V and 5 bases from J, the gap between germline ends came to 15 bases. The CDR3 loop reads CASSPPGEGYGYTF. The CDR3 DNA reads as TGTGCCAGCAGCCCGCCGGGGGAGGGGTATGGCTACACCTTC. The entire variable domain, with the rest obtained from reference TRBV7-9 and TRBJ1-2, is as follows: DTGVSQNPRHKITKRGQNVTFRCDPISEHNRLYWYRQTLGQGPEFLTYFQNEAQLEKSRLLSDRFSAERPKGSFSTLEIQRTEQGDSAMYLCASSPPGEGYGYTFGSGTRLTVV.

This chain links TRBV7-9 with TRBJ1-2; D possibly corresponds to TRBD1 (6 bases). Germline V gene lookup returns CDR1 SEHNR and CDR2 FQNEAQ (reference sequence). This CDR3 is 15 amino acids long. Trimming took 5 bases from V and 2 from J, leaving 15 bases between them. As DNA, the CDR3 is TGTGCCAGCAGCCCACCGGGACACCCGAACTATGGCTACACCTTC. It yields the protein CASSPPGHPNYGYTF.

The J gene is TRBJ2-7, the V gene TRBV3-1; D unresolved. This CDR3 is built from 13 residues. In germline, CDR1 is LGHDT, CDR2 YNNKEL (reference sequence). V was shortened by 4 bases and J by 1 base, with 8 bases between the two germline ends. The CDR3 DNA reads TGTGCCAGCAGCCCCGACTTTTCCTACGAGCAGTACTTC. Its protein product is CASSPDFSYEQYF.

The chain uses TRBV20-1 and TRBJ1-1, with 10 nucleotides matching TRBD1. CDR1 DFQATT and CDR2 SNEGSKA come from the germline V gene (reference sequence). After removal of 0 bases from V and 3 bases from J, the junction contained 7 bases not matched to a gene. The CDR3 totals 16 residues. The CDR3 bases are TGCAGTGCTAGAGATCTGGGACAGGGGAGTGACACTGAAGCTTTCTTT. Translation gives CSARDLGQGSDTEAFF.

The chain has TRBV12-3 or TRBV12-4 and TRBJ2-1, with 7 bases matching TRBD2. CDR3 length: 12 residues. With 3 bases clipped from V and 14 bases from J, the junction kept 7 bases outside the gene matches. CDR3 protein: CASSFALGGKFF. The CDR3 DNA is TGTGCCAGCAGTTTTGCCCTGGGGGGGAAGTTCTTC.

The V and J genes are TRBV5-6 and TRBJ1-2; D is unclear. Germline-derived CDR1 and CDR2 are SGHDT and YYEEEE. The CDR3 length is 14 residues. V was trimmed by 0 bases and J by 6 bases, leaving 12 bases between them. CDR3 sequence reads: CASSLAGVRHGYTF. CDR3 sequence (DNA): TGTGCCAGCAGCTTGGCCGGGGTGCGGCATGGCTACACCTTC.

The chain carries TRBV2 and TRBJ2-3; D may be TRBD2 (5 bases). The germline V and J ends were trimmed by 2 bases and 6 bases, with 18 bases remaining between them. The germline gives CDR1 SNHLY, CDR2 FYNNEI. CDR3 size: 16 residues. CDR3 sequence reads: CASSELPGSGRDTQYF. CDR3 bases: TGTGCCAGCAGTGAATTGCCGGGGAGCGGACGGGATACGCAGTATTTT.

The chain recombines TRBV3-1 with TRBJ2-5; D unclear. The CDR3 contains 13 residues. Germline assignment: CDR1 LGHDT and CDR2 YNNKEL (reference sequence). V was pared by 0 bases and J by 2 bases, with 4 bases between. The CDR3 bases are TGTGCCAGCAGCCAAGACTTACAAGAGACCCAGTACTTC. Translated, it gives CASSQDLQETQYF.

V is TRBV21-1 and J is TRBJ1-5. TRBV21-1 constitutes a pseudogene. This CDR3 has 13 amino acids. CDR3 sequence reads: CASIPKGNQPQHF. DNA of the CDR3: TGTGCCAGCATTCCGAAGGGAAATCAGCCCCAGCATTTT.

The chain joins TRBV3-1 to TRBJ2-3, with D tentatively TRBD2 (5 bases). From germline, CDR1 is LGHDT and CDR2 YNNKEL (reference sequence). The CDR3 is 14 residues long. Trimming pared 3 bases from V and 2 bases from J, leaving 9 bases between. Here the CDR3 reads CASSHLGVTDTQYF. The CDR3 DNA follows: TGTGCCAGCAGCCATCTCGGGGTCACAGATACGCAGTATTTT.

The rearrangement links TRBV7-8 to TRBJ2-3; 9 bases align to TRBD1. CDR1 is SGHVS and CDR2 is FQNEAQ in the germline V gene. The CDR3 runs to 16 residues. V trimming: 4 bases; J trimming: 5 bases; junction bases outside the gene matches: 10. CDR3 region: CASSSGTGQGIDTQYF. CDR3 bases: TGTGCCAGCAGCTCTGGGACGGGACAGGGTATAGATACGCAGTATTTT.

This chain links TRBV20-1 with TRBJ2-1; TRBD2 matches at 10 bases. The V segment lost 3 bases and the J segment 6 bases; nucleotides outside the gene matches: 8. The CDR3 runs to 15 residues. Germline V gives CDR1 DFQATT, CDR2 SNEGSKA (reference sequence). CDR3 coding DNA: TGCAGTGCTAGCGTAGAGCGGGGGGGTTTCAATGAGCAGTTCTTC. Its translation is CSASVERGGFNEQFF.

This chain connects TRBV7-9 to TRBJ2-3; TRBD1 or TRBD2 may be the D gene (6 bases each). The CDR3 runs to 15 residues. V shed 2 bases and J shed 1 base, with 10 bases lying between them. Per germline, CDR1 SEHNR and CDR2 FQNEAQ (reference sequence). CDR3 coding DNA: TGTGCCAGCAGCTTAATCGGGGGCGGCACAGATACGCAGTATTTT. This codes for CASSLIGGGTDTQYF.

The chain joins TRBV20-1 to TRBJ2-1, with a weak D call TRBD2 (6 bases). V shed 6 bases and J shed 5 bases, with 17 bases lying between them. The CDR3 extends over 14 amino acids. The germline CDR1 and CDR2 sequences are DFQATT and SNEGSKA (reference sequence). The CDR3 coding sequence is TGCAGTGCCGACTCCTGGGGGGAGGACAATGAGCAGTTCTTC. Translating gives CSADSWGEDNEQFF.

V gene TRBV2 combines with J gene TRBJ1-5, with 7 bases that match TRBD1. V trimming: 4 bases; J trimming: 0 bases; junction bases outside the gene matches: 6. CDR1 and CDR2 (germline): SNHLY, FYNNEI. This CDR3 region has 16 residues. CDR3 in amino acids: CASSGDSIYSNQPQHF. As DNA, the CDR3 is TGTGCCAGCAGTGGGGACAGCATCTATAGCAATCAGCCCCAGCATTTT.

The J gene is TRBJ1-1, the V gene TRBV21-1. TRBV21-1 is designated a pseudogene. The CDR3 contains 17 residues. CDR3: CASSKGPGSRTQDGVFF. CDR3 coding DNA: TGTGCCAGCAGCAAAGGTCCAGGTTCTCGAACTCAAGACGGAGTTTTCTTT.

The CDR3, as DNA: TGTGCCAGCAGTTTTTTGCGGGGGTACCGGGAGCTGTTTTTT. It yields the protein CASSFLRGYRELFF. The V call is TRBV12-3 or TRBV12-4, the J call TRBJ2-2, with 7 bases identical to TRBD2. The CDR3 runs 14 residues. The V and J ends lost 3 bases and 9 bases, in that order; junction bases with no gene match: 7.